The clone carrying this T cell receptor beta chain has a single count. Germline V gene sequence: CDR1 WSHSY, CDR2 SAAADI. V was pared by 8 bases and J by 5 bases, with 9 bases of the junction left unmatched. The CDR3 sequence is 14 residues long. Donors, healthy HIV-negative adults, lacked recent acute infections or vaccinations. Using immunoSEQ multiplex PCR, the repertoire was profiled, and TCRdb retains in-frame clones only, with some absent. Among 2 million to 2.5 million clones listed, 85% to 95% were seen once. This sample stems from a study of shared clonotypes between healthy human individuals.

Material for sequencing was naive CD4+ T cells sorted from blood. Regarding subset: CD45RA+ positively selected. The chain couples TRBV10-2 to TRBJ2-1; 7 bases line up with TRBD2. The TCR originated in a man aged 18 to 30 in good health. The CDR3 reads CASSLAPLNNEQFF. Written as DNA, the CDR3 is TGCGCCAGCTCACTAGCGCCGCTGAACAATGAGCAGTTCTTC.